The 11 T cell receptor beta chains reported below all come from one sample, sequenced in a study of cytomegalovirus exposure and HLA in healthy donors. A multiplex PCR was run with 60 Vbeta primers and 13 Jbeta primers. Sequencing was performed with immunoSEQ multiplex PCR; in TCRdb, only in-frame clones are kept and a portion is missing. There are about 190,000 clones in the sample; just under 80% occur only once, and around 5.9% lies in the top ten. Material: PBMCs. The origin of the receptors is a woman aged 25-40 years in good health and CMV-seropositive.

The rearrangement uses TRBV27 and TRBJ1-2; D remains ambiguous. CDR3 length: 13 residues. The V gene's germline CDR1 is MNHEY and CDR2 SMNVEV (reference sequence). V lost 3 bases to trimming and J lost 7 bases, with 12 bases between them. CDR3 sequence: CASSFDTLGGYTF. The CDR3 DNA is TGTGCCAGCAGTTTCGACACCCTGGGTGGCTACACCTTC.

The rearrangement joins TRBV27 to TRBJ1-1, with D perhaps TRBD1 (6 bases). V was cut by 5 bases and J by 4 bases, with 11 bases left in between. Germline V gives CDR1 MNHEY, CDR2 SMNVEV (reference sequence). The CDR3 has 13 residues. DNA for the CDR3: TGTGCCAGCAGTACGCAGGGGCGCACTGAAGCTTTCTTT. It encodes CASSTQGRTEAFF.

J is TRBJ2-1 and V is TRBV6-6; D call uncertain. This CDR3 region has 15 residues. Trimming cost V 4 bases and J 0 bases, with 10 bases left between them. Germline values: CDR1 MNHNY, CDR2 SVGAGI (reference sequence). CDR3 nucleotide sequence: TGTGCCAGCAGTTGGAGAGTCAGCTCCTACAATGAGCAGTTCTTC. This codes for CASSWRVSSYNEQFF.

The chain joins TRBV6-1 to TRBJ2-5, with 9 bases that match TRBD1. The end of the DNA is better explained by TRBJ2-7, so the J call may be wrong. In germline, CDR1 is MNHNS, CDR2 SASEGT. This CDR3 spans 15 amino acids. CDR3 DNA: TGTGCCAGCAGCTCATTAGGGACAGGGATCCACGAGCAGTACTTC. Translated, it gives CASSSLGTGIHEQYF.

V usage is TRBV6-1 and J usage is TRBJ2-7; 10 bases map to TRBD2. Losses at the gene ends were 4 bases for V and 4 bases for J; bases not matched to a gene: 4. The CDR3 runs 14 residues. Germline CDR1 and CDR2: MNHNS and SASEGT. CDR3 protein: CASSGTSGGYEQYF. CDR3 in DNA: TGTGCCAGCAGTGGGACTAGCGGTGGGTACGAGCAGTACTTC.

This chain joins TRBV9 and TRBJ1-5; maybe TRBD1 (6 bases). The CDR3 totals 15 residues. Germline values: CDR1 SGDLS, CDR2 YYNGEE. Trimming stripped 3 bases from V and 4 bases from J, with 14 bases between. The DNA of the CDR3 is TGTGCCAGCAGCGAGGGAACAGGGTCAAATCAGCCCCAGCATTTT. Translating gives CASSEGTGSNQPQHF.

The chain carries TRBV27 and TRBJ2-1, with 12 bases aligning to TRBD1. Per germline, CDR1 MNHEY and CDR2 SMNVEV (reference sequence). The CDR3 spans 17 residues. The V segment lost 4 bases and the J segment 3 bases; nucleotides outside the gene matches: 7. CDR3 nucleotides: TGTGCCAGCAGTTCGGGACAGGGGGCGGGGGACTACAATGAGCAGTTCTTC. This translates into CASSSGQGAGDYNEQFF.

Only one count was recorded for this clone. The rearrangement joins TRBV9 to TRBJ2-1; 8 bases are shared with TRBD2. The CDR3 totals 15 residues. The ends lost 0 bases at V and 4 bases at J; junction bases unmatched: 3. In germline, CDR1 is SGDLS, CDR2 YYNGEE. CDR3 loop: CASSVDTSGYNEQFF. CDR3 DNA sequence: TGTGCCAGCAGCGTAGATACTAGCGGTTACAATGAGCAGTTCTTC.

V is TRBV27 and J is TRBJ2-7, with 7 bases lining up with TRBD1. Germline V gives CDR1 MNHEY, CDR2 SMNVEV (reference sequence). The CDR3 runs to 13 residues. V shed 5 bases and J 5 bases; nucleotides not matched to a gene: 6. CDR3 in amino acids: CASSPRDSHEQYF. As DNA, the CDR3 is TGTGCCAGCAGTCCCCGGGACAGCCACGAGCAGTACTTC.

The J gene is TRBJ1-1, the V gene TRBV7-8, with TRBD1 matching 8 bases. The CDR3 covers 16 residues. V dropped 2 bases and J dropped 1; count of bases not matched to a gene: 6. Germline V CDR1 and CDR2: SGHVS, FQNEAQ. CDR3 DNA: TGTGCCAGCAGCTTAAGGGCAGGGGGCTCGAACACTGAAGCTTTCTTT. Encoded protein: CASSLRAGGSNTEAFF.

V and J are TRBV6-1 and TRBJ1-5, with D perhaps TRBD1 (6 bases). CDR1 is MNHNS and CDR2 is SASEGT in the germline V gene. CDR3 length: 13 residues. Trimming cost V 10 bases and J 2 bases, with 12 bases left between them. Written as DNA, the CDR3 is TGTGCCACCAGGAGACAGGGCAATCAGCCCCAGCATTTT. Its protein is CATRRQGNQPQHF.